Listed here are 20 T cell receptor beta chains from one sample, sequenced in a study of shared clonotypes between healthy human individuals. Here immunoSEQ multiplex PCR was the method, and the copy in TCRdb shows in-frame clones only, minus some. This sample has roughly 650,000 clones, with around 97% found just once. Input material: naive CD4+ T cells sorted from blood. Specified subset: CD45RA+ positively selected. Receptors were obtained from a woman aged 25 to 39 in good health.

The chain employs TRBV6-1 and TRBJ1-1; D ambiguous. The CDR3 length is 14 residues. The germline gives CDR1 MNHNS, CDR2 SASEGT. The V end was cut by 2 bases, the J end by 4 bases, with 11 bases between. For the CDR3, the DNA is TGTGCCAGCAGTGAACCCGGGCTTCTCACTGAAGCTTTCTTT. It translates to CASSEPGLLTEAFF.

The chain carries TRBV5-1 and TRBJ2-3; possibly TRBD2 for D (5 bases). The germline V gene has CDR1 SGHRS and CDR2 YFSETQ. The CDR3 runs 14 residues. V lost 0 bases, J lost 6 bases, and 11 bases lay in between. The DNA for the CDR3 is TGCGCCAGCAGCTTGGCCCAGGACTCGGATACGCAGTATTTT. Its protein product is CASSLAQDSDTQYF.

The chain joins TRBV15 to TRBJ2-5; D remains ambiguous. V lost 7 bases and J 2 bases, leaving 14 bases between the germline ends. Germline values: CDR1 LNHNV, CDR2 YYDKDF (reference sequence). The CDR3 contains 14 residues. CDR3 protein: CATTPAGPQETQYF. For the CDR3, the DNA is TGTGCCACCACCCCGGCCGGGCCGCAAGAGACCCAGTACTTC.

To note about this clone: The junction departs from the called germline gene at one end, perhaps through a read error. In nucleotides, the CDR3 is TGCAGCGGGCGGGAGACTAGCGGGACTAAGGCGTTT. Translating it yields CSGRETSGTKAF. The J gene is TRBJ2-3, the V gene TRBV29-1; 11 bases are a match to TRBD2. Germline V gene lookup returns CDR1 SQVTM and CDR2 ANQGSEA. The CDR3 spans 12 residues.

V usage is TRBV28 and J usage is TRBJ1-5, with a weak D call TRBD1 (5 bases). V lost 3 bases and J lost 1, with 13 bases in between. This CDR3 region has 16 residues. Germline V gene data show CDR1 as MDHEN and CDR2 as SYDVKM. In nucleotides, the CDR3 is TGTGCCAGCAGTTTGGGACCGGGCGGGAGCAATCAGCCCCAGCATTTT. Protein: CASSLGPGGSNQPQHF.

V is TRBV19 and J is TRBJ1-1; D is undetermined. Per the germline V gene, CDR1 is LNHDA and CDR2 is SQIVND (reference sequence). The CDR3 extends over 13 amino acids. Trimming removed 3 bases at V and 5 bases at J, with 10 bases between. In DNA, the CDR3 is TGTGCCAGTAGTATGAGGGCGAGGACTGAAGCTTTCTTT. Translating gives CASSMRARTEAFF.

The V and J genes are TRBV18 and TRBJ2-7; 11 bases line up with TRBD1. This CDR3 is built from 16 residues. The J segment lost 6 bases and the V segment lost 3 bases, leaving 10 bases of the junction unmatched. Germline values: CDR1 KGHSH, CDR2 LQKENI. The CDR3 loop reads CASSPQRPGQGAEQYF. CDR3 in DNA: TGTGCCAGCTCACCCCAGAGGCCCGGACAGGGGGCCGAGCAGTACTTC.

The chain uses TRBV30 and TRBJ1-2, with 8 bases lining up with TRBD1. The CDR3 consists of 13 residues. The junction had 2 bases not matched to a gene; V was cut back by 1 base and J by 4 bases. The germline gives CDR1 GTSNPN, CDR2 SVGIG (reference sequence). The CDR3 loop reads CAWSATGGYGYTF. In DNA, the CDR3 is TGTGCCTGGAGTGCAACAGGGGGCTATGGCTACACCTTC.

This sequence joins TRBV5-6 and TRBJ1-4, with 7 bases lining up with TRBD1. J gave up 8 bases and V 4 bases, and 11 bases lay outside the gene matches. The CDR3 covers 15 residues. Germline V gene lookup returns CDR1 SGHDT and CDR2 YYEEEE. CDR3 DNA: TGTGCCAGCAGCACCCTTGGAGGGGGCCACGAAAAACTGTTTTTT. It specifies CASSTLGGGHEKLFF.

CDR3: CASSLGPGTGINQPQHF. CDR3 DNA: TGTGCCAGCAGCTTAGGCCCCGGGACAGGAATCAATCAGCCCCAGCATTTT. The genes are TRBV11-2 and TRBJ1-5; 8 nucleotides align to TRBD1. The ends lost 1 base at V and 3 bases at J; junction bases unmatched: 8. The CDR3 sequence is 17 residues long. Germline-derived CDR1 and CDR2 are SGHAT and FQNNGV. The complete variable domain, with remaining parts taken from reference TRBV11-2 and TRBJ1-5, reads EAGVAQSPRYKIIEKRQSVAFWCNPISGHATLYWYQQILGQGPKLLIQFQNNGVVDDSQLPKDRFSAERLKGVDSTLKIQPAKLEDSAVYLCASSLGPGTGINQPQHFGDGTRLSIL.

With regard to this clone: At one boundary the junction diverges from the germline segment, which might be a read error. The chain uses TRBV7-8 and TRBJ2-1; TRBD2 matches 9 bases. Germline loops: CDR1 SGHVS, CDR2 FQNEAQ. The CDR3 spans 14 residues. CDR3: CATHSGRTYNEQLF. CDR3 bases: TGTGCCACACATAGCGGGAGAACCTACAATGAGCAGCTCTTC.

The V gene is TRBV7-2, the J gene TRBJ2-5; TRBD2 is a possible D gene (5 bases). The V and J ends lost 4 bases and 5 bases respectively, with 17 bases between them. Per germline, CDR1 SGHTA and CDR2 FQGNSA. The CDR3 totals 15 residues. The CDR3 loop is CASSSSRTGWETQYF. The CDR3 DNA follows: TGTGCCAGCAGCTCTTCTCGGACGGGGTGGGAGACCCAGTACTTC.

The J gene is TRBJ2-1, the V gene TRBV6-6; 7 bases agree with TRBD2. The CDR3 consists of 15 residues. V was clipped by 5 bases and J by 1 base; unmatched bases: 5. In germline, CDR1 is MNHNY, CDR2 SVGAGI (reference sequence). This chain's CDR3 is CASSDSGNSYNEQFF. DNA for the CDR3: TGTGCCAGCAGTGACAGCGGGAATTCCTACAATGAGCAGTTCTTC.

The chain couples TRBV5-4 to TRBJ2-7; 10 positions agree with TRBD2. Germline trimming cut 4 bases from V and 4 bases from J; bases unmatched to any gene: 5. The germline gives CDR1 SGHNT, CDR2 YYREEE (reference sequence). The CDR3 has 14 residues. CDR3 nucleotides: TGTGCCAGCAGCACCGGACTAGCGGCGTACGAGCAGTACTTC. Translating gives CASSTGLAAYEQYF.

The chain couples TRBV10-3 to TRBJ2-7; TRBD2 matches 8 bases. In germline, CDR1 is ENHRY, CDR2 SYGVKD. The CDR3 sequence is 16 residues long. J gave up 4 bases and V 4 bases, and 12 bases lay outside the gene matches. CDR3 sequence: CAISAYRAGALYEQYF. Written as DNA, the CDR3 is TGTGCCATCAGTGCCTATCGAGCGGGAGCGCTTTACGAGCAGTACTTC.

A remark on this clone: Other nucleotide sequences in the sample specify the same CDR3. The chain joins TRBV7-9 to TRBJ2-7, with 7 positions matching TRBD1. CDR1 is SEHNR, CDR2 FQNEAQ, per germline (reference sequence). The CDR3 consists of 14 residues. J was trimmed by 0 bases and V by 5 bases; bases with no gene match: 4. The CDR3 coding sequence is TGTGCCAGCAGCACATCAGGGGGCTCCTACGAGCAGTACTTC. Translated: CASSTSGGSYEQYF.

This clone showed up just a few times. The chain has TRBV19 and TRBJ1-5, with D unclear. The V and J ends lost 7 bases and 9 bases respectively, with 16 bases between them. The CDR3 covers 13 residues. CDR1 is LNHDA and CDR2 is SQIVND in the germline V gene (reference sequence). Here the CDR3 DNA reads TGTGCCAGTACCTACAAGGATCGTCGGCCCCAGCATTTT. Its protein product is CASTYKDRRPQHF.

The rearrangement links TRBV7-6 to TRBJ2-7, with TRBD2 matching over 10 bases. The CDR3 is 15 residues long. V gave up 4 bases and J gave up 8 bases; unmatched junction bases: 11. Germline V gives CDR1 SGHVS, CDR2 FNYEAQ. The CDR3 sequence: CASSSASGRVGKQYF. In DNA form, the CDR3 reads TGTGCCAGCAGCTCGGCTAGCGGGAGAGTTGGAAAGCAGTACTTC.

The CDR3 DNA sequence: TGTGCCAGCAGCCAAGTCTACGCTTCGAACACCGGGGAGCTGTTTTTT. It yields the protein CASSQVYASNTGELFF. The chain uses TRBV4-2 and TRBJ2-2; D not resolved. CDR1 is LGHNA, CDR2 YNFKEQ, per germline. The length of the CDR3 is 16 residues. The V and J ends lost 1 base and 0 bases respectively, with 9 bases between them.

The chain combines TRBV9 with TRBJ2-3, with D perhaps TRBD2 (5 bases). V dropped 5 bases and J dropped 0 bases, with 13 bases sitting between them. CDR3 size: 15 residues. Looked up from germline, CDR1 is SGDLS and CDR2 is YYNGEE. The CDR3 region is CASRGVGSSTDTQYF. The CDR3 coding sequence is TGTGCCAGCAGGGGAGTGGGATCCAGCACAGATACGCAGTATTTT.